A selection of T cell receptor beta chains follows, all from one sample in a study of blood T cell repertoires in COVID-19. Only in-frame clones appear in the TCRdb table, and some are missing; sequencing was by immunoSEQ multiplex PCR. In the table there are 200,000 or so clones, about nine tenths of which are singletons. The sequencing sample was made of peripheral blood. The receptors were gathered from a woman aged 50 to 60 with acute or convalescent COVID-19. The CDR3 runs from the conserved cysteine through the conserved F or W. Each record gives: CDR3 protein, CDR3 DNA, clone size, J gene, V gene, D gene. D genes are given only for firm matches. Clone size is given for some rows only: seen once, a few or many times, or a class if the clone is expanded.

CDR3aa: CATSEYRGRGTDTQYF
CDR3nt: TGTGCCACCAGTGAATACAGGGGGCGGGGGACAGATACGCAGTATTTT
abundance: -
j_gene: TRBJ2-3
v_gene: TRBV24-1
d_gene: TRBD1

CDR3aa: CASSPRRAEIYEQYF
CDR3nt: TGTGCCAGCAGTCCTCGGCGAGCGGAGATCTACGAGCAGTACTTC
abundance: -
j_gene: TRBJ2-7
v_gene: TRBV27
d_gene: -

CDR3aa: CASKGLAGGPGTDTQYF
CDR3nt: TGTGCCAGCAAGGGCCTAGCGGGGGGGCCGGGCACAGATACGCAGTATTTT
abundance: -
j_gene: TRBJ2-3
v_gene: TRBV2
d_gene: TRBD2

CDR3aa: CASRQGYLQPQHF
CDR3nt: TGTGCCAGCAGACAGGGTTATCTTCAGCCCCAGCATTTT
abundance: -
j_gene: TRBJ1-5
v_gene: TRBV2
d_gene: -

CDR3aa: CSVGGPANTGELFF
CDR3nt: TGCAGCGTTGGGGGGCCCGCGAACACCGGGGAGCTGTTTTTT
abundance: -
j_gene: TRBJ2-2
v_gene: TRBV29-1
d_gene: -

CDR3aa: CASSQGGSNQPQHF
CDR3nt: TGTGCCAGCAGCCAGGGAGGGTCCAATCAGCCCCAGCATTTT
abundance: -
j_gene: TRBJ1-5
v_gene: TRBV3-1/TRBV3-2
d_gene: -

CDR3aa: CASSGTSNTGELFF
CDR3nt: TGCGCCAGCAGCGGGACATCGAACACCGGGGAGCTGTTTTTT
abundance: -
j_gene: TRBJ2-2
v_gene: TRBV5-1
d_gene: -

CDR3aa: CASSIGGLGNSEQYF
CDR3nt: TGTGCCAGTAGTATCGGGGGGTTAGGGAACAGCGAGCAGTACTTC
abundance: -
j_gene: TRBJ2-7
v_gene: TRBV19
d_gene: TRBD2

CDR3aa: CASSRTGQNRGNTIYF
CDR3nt: TGTGCCAGCAGTCGCACCGGACAAAATCGTGGAAACACCATATATTTT
abundance: once
j_gene: TRBJ1-3
v_gene: TRBV6-2/TRBV6-3
d_gene: -

CDR3aa: CASSESGQLNQPQHF
CDR3nt: TGTGCCAGCAGTGAATCCGGACAGCTAAATCAGCCCCAGCATTTT
abundance: -
j_gene: TRBJ1-5
v_gene: TRBV25-1
d_gene: -

CDR3aa: CASSLSGNTGELFF
CDR3nt: TGTGCCAGCAGTCTTAGCGGCAACACCGGGGAGCTGTTTTTT
abundance: -
j_gene: TRBJ2-2
v_gene: TRBV6-5
d_gene: -

CDR3aa: CASSYNPGVSTEAFF
CDR3nt: TGTGCCAGCAGTTATAATCCAGGGGTGAGCACTGAAGCTTTCTTT
abundance: -
j_gene: TRBJ1-1
v_gene: TRBV6-5
d_gene: -

CDR3aa: CASSLAYRGREYF
CDR3nt: TGTGCCAGCAGTTTAGCCTACAGGGGCCGGGAGTACTTC
abundance: -
j_gene: TRBJ2-7
v_gene: TRBV12-3/TRBV12-4
d_gene: TRBD1

CDR3aa: CASSKDRENYGYTF
CDR3nt: TGTGCCAGCAGTAAGGACAGGGAAAACTATGGCTACACCTTC
abundance: -
j_gene: TRBJ1-2
v_gene: TRBV2
d_gene: TRBD1

CDR3aa: CASSPGTVNQPQHF
CDR3nt: TGTGCCAGCAGCCCTGGGACAGTGAATCAGCCCCAGCATTTT
abundance: -
j_gene: TRBJ1-5
v_gene: TRBV7-9
d_gene: TRBD1

CDR3aa: CASSFSGGALYEQYF
CDR3nt: TGTGCCAGCAGCTTTAGCGGGGGGGCATTATACGAGCAGTACTTC
abundance: -
j_gene: TRBJ2-7
v_gene: TRBV7-2
d_gene: TRBD2

CDR3aa: CASSLWGGPSTDTQYF
CDR3nt: TGTGCCAGCAGCTTATGGGGCGGCCCTAGCACAGATACGCAGTATTTT
abundance: -
j_gene: TRBJ2-3
v_gene: TRBV7-3
d_gene: -

CDR3aa: CASSPDGGAEAFF
CDR3nt: TGTGCCAGCAGTCCGGACGGGGGGGCTGAAGCTTTCTTT
abundance: -
j_gene: TRBJ1-1
v_gene: TRBV11-2
d_gene: -

CDR3aa: CASSQGTGYQPQHF
CDR3nt: TGTGCCAGCAGCCAAGGGACAGGGTATCAGCCCCAGCATTTT
abundance: -
j_gene: TRBJ1-5
v_gene: TRBV3-1/TRBV3-2
d_gene: TRBD1

CDR3aa: CSVEDRAYEQYF
CDR3nt: TGCAGCGTTGAAGACAGGGCCTACGAGCAGTACTTC
abundance: -
j_gene: TRBJ2-7
v_gene: TRBV29-1
d_gene: -

CDR3aa: CASSSGLSSYEQYF
CDR3nt: TGTGCCAGCAGCTCCGGACTGAGCTCCTACGAGCAGTACTTC
abundance: -
j_gene: TRBJ2-7
v_gene: TRBV11-2
d_gene: -

CDR3aa: CASLWKGVENTGELFF
CDR3nt: TGTGCCAGCCTTTGGAAGGGGGTTGAGAACACCGGGGAGCTGTTTTTT
abundance: -
j_gene: TRBJ2-2
v_gene: TRBV11-3
d_gene: -

CDR3aa: CASSSLAGKTDTQYF
CDR3nt: TGTGCCAGCAGCTCGCTAGCGGGGAAGACAGATACGCAGTATTTT
abundance: -
j_gene: TRBJ2-3
v_gene: TRBV11-2
d_gene: TRBD2

CDR3aa: CASSLQGGGYTF
CDR3nt: TGTGCCAGCAGCTTACAGGGGGGCGGCTACACCTTC
abundance: few
j_gene: TRBJ1-2
v_gene: TRBV13
d_gene: TRBD1

CDR3aa: CASSPPGDWGNTIYF
CDR3nt: TGTGCCAGCTCACCACCGGGGGACTGGGGAAACACCATATATTTT
abundance: -
j_gene: TRBJ1-3
v_gene: TRBV18
d_gene: -

CDR3aa: CATSRDGAPPLHF
CDR3nt: TGTGCCACCAGCAGAGATGGGGCTCCACCCCTCCACTTT
abundance: -
j_gene: TRBJ1-6
v_gene: TRBV15
d_gene: -

CDR3aa: CASRATGGDGYTF
CDR3nt: TGTGCCAGCAGGGCAACAGGGGGAGATGGCTACACCTTC
abundance: -
j_gene: TRBJ1-2
v_gene: TRBV7-9
d_gene: TRBD1

CDR3aa: CASSSPTSGSSYEQYF
CDR3nt: TGCGCCAGCAGCTCCCCGACTAGCGGAAGCTCCTACGAGCAGTACTTC
abundance: -
j_gene: TRBJ2-7
v_gene: TRBV5-1
d_gene: TRBD2

CDR3aa: CASRSATAQGDGEQYF
CDR3nt: TGTGCCAGTAGGTCAGCGACGGCACAGGGGGACGGCGAGCAGTACTTC
abundance: -
j_gene: TRBJ2-7
v_gene: TRBV19
d_gene: TRBD1

CDR3aa: CASSLGTGVDTQYF
CDR3nt: TGTGCCAGCAGCTTAGGGACAGGGGTAGATACGCAGTATTTT
abundance: once
j_gene: TRBJ2-3
v_gene: TRBV9
d_gene: TRBD1

CDR3aa: CASSVVARDTEAFF
CDR3nt: TGTGCCAGTAGTGTCGTGGCCAGGGACACTGAAGCCTTCTTT
abundance: -
j_gene: TRBJ1-1
v_gene: TRBV19
d_gene: -

CDR3aa: CASSRQAGAEQFF
CDR3nt: TGCGCCAGCAGCCGCCAAGCGGGAGCTGAGCAGTTCTTC
abundance: -
j_gene: TRBJ2-1
v_gene: TRBV4-3
d_gene: TRBD2

CDR3aa: CASSQTRQANTEAFF
CDR3nt: TGTGCCAGCTCCCAAACTAGACAGGCTAACACTGAAGCTTTCTTT
abundance: -
j_gene: TRBJ1-1
v_gene: TRBV18
d_gene: -

CDR3aa: CSVEAGLGGNTIYF
CDR3nt: TGCAGCGTTGAAGCAGGGCTGGGTGGAAACACCATATATTTT
abundance: -
j_gene: TRBJ1-3
v_gene: TRBV29-1
d_gene: -

CDR3aa: CASSLRVGGTETQYF
CDR3nt: TGTGCCAGCAGCTTACGCGTGGGAGGGACGGAGACCCAGTACTTC
abundance: -
j_gene: TRBJ2-5
v_gene: TRBV11-2
d_gene: TRBD2

CDR3aa: CASSYPIPGTSGLKDNEQFF
CDR3nt: TGTGCCAGCAGTTACCCGATACCCGGGACTAGCGGGCTGAAGGACAATGAGCAGTTCTTC
abundance: -
j_gene: TRBJ2-1
v_gene: TRBV6-2/TRBV6-3
d_gene: TRBD2

CDR3aa: CASSGGRTGIPNTEAFF
CDR3nt: TGCGCCAGCAGTGGTGGGAGGACGGGCATCCCAAACACTGAAGCTTTCTTT
abundance: -
j_gene: TRBJ1-1
v_gene: TRBV10-2
d_gene: -

CDR3aa: CASRYRGMNTEAFF
CDR3nt: TGTGCCAGTAGGTACAGGGGGATGAACACTGAAGCTTTCTTT
abundance: many
j_gene: TRBJ1-1
v_gene: TRBV19
d_gene: TRBD1

CDR3aa: CASSQGGGHWSYTF
CDR3nt: TGTGCCAGCAGCCAAGGAGGGGGCCATTGGAGCTACACCTTC
abundance: -
j_gene: TRBJ1-2
v_gene: TRBV3-1/TRBV3-2
d_gene: TRBD1

CDR3aa: CASRRQGATNEKLFF
CDR3nt: TGTGCCAGCAGAAGGCAGGGCGCAACTAATGAAAAACTGTTTTTT
abundance: -
j_gene: TRBJ1-4
v_gene: TRBV3-1/TRBV3-2
d_gene: -

CDR3aa: CASSIESRVMDEQFF
CDR3nt: TGTGCCAGTAGTATAGAAAGCAGGGTTATGGATGAGCAGTTCTTC
abundance: -
j_gene: TRBJ2-1
v_gene: TRBV19
d_gene: -